This T cell receptor (beta chain) was sequenced during a study of OX40 agonist ivuxolimab in advanced cancers. Study-level information: Ivuxolimab, an antibody acting as an agonist of OX40 (CD134), was used to treat patients.

Notes on this clone: As yet, its antigen is unknown.

Sequencing was performed with immunoSEQ multiplex PCR; in TCRdb, only in-frame clones are kept and a portion is missing. The profile shows some 65,000 clones, approximately 90% of them singletons. General study points: Certain nonresponding patients likewise had low normalized T-cell clonal expansion. At 0.1 to 3.0 mg/kg and by week 6, CD4+ and CD8+ T cells in the blood had expanded clonally. The study found that CD8+ T cells averaged more expanded clones than CD4+.

V was shortened by 3 bases and J by 9 bases, with 12 bases between the two germline ends. Germline CDR1 and CDR2: SGHTA and FQGNSA. The CDR3 contains 13 residues. The genes are TRBV7-2 and TRBJ2-1, with D perhaps TRBD1 (7 bases). The sequence derives from an adult with an advanced solid tumor such as melanoma, head and neck, liver or kidney cancer. Here the sequenced sample was CD4+ or CD8+ T cells sorted from blood, taken in a trial of the OX40 agonist ivuxolimab. The CDR3 reads CASSFQGGPEQFF. Here the CDR3 DNA reads TGTGCCAGCAGCTTTCAGGGGGGTCCTGAGCAGTTCTTC.